This T cell receptor (beta chain) was observed in a study of T cells in Graves' hyperthyroidism and ophthalmopathy. Whole-study results and caveats: Before onset, by a median of around six months, the model predicted ophthalmopathy. Researchers found most expanded thyroid clonotypes above 0.001 in blood as well.

V was trimmed by 3 bases and J by 4 bases, leaving 9 bases between them. The length of the CDR3 is 14 residues. Using RNA transcripts as the source, TCR beta CDR3 regions were amplified. HTBI primers drove first-round RT-PCR of the TCR CDR3. TCRdb re-called the multiplex PCR reads through MiXCR, storing one row per CDR3 protein. The sample comprises more than 650,000 distinct CDR3 sequences, about 15% of which are singletons, and roughly a tenth rests with the top ten. This clonotype was picked up many times. Its cognate antigen is unknown. Graves' hyperthyroidism without ophthalmopathy progression within 18 months was termed stable.

V gene TRBV12-3 or TRBV12-4 combines with J gene TRBJ2-2; no reliable D call. Source material: blood. This receptor was identified in a woman between 18 and 29 years old with Graves' hyperthyroidism. In nucleotides, the CDR3 is TGTGCCAGCAGTTTCTTACAGTTCACCGGGGAGCTGTTTTTT. Protein: CASSFLQFTGELFF.